The subject of this entry is one TCR beta chain. Authors' data handling: Reference gene primer amplification gave estimated nucleated cell counts. Produced via immunoSEQ multiplex PCR; TCRdb's table is partial and in-frame only. That table furnishes V, J and clone size, whereas the DNA furnished D and trimming. The table has 220,000 or so clones, about 80% seen once. The data originate from a study of blood T cell repertoires in COVID-19. In the study overall: COVID-19 samples from acute and convalescent phases originated in the United States, Italy and Spain. The analysed material was cDNA or gDNA that came from T cells, B-cell-depleted T cells, or PBMCs.

Trimming shortened V by 2 bases and J by 8 bases, and 16 bases separated the two germline ends. The CDR3 extends over 14 amino acids. Germline-derived CDR1 and CDR2 are SGHRS and YFSETQ. V is TRBV5-1 and J is TRBJ1-1; maybe TRBD1 (5 bases). Sequenced material: peripheral blood. This TCR came from a woman between 55 and 75 years old with acute or convalescent COVID-19. CDR3 sequence (DNA): TGCGCCAGCAGCTTAACCATCCAGGGAATGGAAGCTTTCTTT. Its translation: CASSLTIQGMEAFF.